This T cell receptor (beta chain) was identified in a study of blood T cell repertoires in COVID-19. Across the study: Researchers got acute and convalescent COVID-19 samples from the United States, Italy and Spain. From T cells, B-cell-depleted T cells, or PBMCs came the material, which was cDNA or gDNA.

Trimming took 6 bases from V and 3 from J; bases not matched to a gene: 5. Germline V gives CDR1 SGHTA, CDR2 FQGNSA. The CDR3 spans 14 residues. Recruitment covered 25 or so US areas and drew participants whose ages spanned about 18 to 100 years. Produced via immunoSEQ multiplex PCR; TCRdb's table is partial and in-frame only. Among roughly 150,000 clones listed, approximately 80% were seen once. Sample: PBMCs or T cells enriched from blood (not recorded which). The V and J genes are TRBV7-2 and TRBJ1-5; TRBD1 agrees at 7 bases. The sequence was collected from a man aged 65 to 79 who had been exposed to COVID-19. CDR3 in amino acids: CASRPGTDNQPQHF. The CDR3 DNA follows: TGTGCCAGCAGGCCCGGGACAGACAATCAGCCCCAGCATTTT.